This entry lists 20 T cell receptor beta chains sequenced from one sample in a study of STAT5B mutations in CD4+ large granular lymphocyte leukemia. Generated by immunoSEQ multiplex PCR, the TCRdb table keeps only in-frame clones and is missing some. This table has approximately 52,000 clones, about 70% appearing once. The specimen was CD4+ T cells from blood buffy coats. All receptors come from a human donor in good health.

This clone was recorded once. The CDR3: CAWSVGRPRNQPQHF. The CDR3 bases are TGTGCCTGGAGTGTAGGGCGCCCTCGGAATCAGCCCCAGCATTTT. The chain couples TRBV30 to TRBJ1-5; D not resolved. Looked up from germline, CDR1 is GTSNPN and CDR2 is SVGIG (reference sequence). The CDR3 loop spans 15 amino acids. Trimming removed 0 bases at V and 4 bases at J, with 13 bases between.

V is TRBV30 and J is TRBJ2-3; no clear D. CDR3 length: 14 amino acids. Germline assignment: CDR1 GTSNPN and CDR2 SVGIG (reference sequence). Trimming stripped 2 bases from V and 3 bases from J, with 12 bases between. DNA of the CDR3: TGTGCCTGGAGTTCCCCCCCCCAGACAGATACGCAGTATTTT. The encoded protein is CAWSSPPQTDTQYF.

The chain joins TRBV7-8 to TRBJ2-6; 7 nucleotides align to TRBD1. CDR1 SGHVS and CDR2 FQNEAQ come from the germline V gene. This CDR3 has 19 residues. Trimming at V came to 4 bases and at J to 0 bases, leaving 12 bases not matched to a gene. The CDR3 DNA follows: TGTGCCAGCAGCTGGGACAGCGGCCTTCAAACCTCTGGGGCCAACGTCCTGACTTTC. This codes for CASSWDSGLQTSGANVLTF.

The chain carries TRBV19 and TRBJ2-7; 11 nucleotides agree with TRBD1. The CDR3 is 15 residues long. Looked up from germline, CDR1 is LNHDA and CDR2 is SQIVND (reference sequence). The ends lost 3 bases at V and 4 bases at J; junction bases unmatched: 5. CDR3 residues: CASSIGGQGAYEQYF. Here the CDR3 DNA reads TGTGCCAGTAGTATCGGAGGACAGGGGGCATACGAGCAGTACTTC. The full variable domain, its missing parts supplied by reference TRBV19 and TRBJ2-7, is DGGITQSPKYLFRKEGQNVTLSCEQNLNHDAMYWYRQDPGQGLRLIYYSQIVNDFQKGDIAEGYSVSREKKESFPLTVTSAQKNPTAFYLCASSIGGQGAYEQYFGPGTRLTVT.

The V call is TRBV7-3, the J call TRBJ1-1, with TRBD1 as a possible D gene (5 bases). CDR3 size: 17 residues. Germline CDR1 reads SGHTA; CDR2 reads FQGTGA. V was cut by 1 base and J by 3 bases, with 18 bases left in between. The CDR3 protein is CASSLKGSGSRYTEAFF. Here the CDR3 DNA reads TGTGCCAGCAGCTTAAAGGGTTCAGGGAGTAGGTACACTGAAGCTTTCTTT.

CDR3 sequence reads: CASKGVRGGTGELFF. CDR3 nucleotide sequence: TGTGCCAGCAAGGGAGTCAGGGGCGGCACCGGGGAGCTGTTTTTT. The rearrangement links TRBV2 to TRBJ2-2; a possible D gene is TRBD1 (6 bases). Germline V CDR1 and CDR2: SNHLY, FYNNEI. Between the trimmed V and J ends, which lost 7 bases and 4 bases, there was a span of 16 bases. The length of the CDR3 is 15 residues.

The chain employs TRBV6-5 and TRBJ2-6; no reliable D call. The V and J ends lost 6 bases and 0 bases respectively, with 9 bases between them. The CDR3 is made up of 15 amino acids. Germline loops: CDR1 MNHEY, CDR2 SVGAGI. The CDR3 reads CASSSMSSGANVLTF. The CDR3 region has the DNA TGTGCCAGCAGCTCGATGTCCTCTGGGGCCAACGTCCTGACTTTC.

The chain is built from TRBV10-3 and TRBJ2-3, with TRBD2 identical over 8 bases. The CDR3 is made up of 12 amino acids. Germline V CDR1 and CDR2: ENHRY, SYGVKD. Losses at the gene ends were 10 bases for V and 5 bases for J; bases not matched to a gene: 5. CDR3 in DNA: TGTGCCACGGGAGGGCAGGGAGATACGCAGTATTTT. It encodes CATGGQGDTQYF.

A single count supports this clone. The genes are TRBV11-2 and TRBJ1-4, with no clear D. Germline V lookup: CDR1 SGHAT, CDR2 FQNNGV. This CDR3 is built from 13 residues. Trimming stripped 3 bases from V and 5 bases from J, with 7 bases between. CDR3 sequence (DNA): TGTGCCAGCAGCTTGGGTAGCAATGAAAAACTGTTTTTT. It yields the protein CASSLGSNEKLFF.

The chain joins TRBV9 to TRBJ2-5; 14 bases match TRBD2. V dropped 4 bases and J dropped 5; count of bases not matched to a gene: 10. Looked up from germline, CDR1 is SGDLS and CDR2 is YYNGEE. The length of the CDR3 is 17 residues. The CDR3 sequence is CASSPFGTSGGLETQYF. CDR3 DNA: TGTGCCAGCAGCCCCTTTGGGACTAGCGGGGGTTTGGAGACCCAGTACTTC.

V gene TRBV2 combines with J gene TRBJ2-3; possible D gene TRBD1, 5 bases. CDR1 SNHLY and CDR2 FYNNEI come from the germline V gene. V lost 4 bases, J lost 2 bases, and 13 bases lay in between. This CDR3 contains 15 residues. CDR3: CASSVARVSTDTQYF. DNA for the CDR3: TGTGCCAGCAGTGTGGCCAGGGTGTCCACAGATACGCAGTATTTT.

The CDR3 sequence is CASSEYWGGSSYEQYF. The CDR3, as DNA: TGTGCCAGCAGTGAATACTGGGGGGGGAGCTCCTACGAGCAGTACTTC. This chain links TRBV25-1 with TRBJ2-7; 7 nucleotides align to TRBD2. The germline V gene encodes CDR1 MGHDK and CDR2 SYGVNS. The CDR3 contains 16 residues. J gave up 0 bases and V 0 bases, and 5 bases lay outside the gene matches.

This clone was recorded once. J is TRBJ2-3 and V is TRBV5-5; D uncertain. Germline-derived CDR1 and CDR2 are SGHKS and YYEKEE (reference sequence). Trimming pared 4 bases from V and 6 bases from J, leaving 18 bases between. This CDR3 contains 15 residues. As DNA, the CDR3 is TGTGCCAGCAGCCCCTGGGGTGCCAACATGGATACGCAGTATTTT. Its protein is CASSPWGANMDTQYF.

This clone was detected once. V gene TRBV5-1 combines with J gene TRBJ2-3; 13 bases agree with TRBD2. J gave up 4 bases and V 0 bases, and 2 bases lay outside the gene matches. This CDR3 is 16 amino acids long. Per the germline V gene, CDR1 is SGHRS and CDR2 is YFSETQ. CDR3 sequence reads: CASSLELAGGPDTQYF. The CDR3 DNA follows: TGCGCCAGCAGCTTGGAACTAGCGGGGGGGCCAGATACGCAGTATTTT.

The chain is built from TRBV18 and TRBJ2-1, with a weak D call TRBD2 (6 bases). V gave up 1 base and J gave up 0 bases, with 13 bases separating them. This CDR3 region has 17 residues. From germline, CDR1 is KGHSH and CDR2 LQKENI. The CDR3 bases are TGTGCCAGCTCACCACTTTCCGGGCGGGGCTCCTACAATGAGCAGTTCTTC. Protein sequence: CASSPLSGRGSYNEQFF.

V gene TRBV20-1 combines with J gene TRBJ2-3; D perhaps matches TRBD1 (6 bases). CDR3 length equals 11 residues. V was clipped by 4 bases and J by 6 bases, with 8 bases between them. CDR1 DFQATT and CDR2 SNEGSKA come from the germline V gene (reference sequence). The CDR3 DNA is TGCAGTGCTAATAGGGGGGATACGCAGTATTTT. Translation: CSANRGDTQYF.

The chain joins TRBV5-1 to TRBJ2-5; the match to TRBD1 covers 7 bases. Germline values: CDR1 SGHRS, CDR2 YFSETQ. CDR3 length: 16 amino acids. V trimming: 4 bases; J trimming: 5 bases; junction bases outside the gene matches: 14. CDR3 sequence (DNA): TGCGCCAGCAGCAAAGCCCAGGGGGAAGTACACGAGACCCAGTACTTC. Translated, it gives CASSKAQGEVHETQYF.

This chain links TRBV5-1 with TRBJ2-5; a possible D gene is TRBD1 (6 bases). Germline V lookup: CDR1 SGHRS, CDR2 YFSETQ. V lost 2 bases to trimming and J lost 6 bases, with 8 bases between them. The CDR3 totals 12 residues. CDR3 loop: CASSFQGQTQYF. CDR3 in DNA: TGCGCCAGCAGCTTCCAGGGGCAGACCCAGTACTTC.

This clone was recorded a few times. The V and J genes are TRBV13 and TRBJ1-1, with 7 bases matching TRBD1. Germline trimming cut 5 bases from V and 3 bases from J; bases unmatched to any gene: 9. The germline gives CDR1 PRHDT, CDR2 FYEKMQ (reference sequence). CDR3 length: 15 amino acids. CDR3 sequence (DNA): TGTGCCAGCAGCCCACGGGACAGCATTCACACTGAAGCTTTCTTT. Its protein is CASSPRDSIHTEAFF.

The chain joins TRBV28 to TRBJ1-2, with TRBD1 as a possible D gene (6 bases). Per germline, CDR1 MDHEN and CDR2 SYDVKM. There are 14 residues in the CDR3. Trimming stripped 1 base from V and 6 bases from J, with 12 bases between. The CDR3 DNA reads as TGTGCCAGCAGTTTATTGACAGGCACCCATGGCTACACCTTC. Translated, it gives CASSLLTGTHGYTF.